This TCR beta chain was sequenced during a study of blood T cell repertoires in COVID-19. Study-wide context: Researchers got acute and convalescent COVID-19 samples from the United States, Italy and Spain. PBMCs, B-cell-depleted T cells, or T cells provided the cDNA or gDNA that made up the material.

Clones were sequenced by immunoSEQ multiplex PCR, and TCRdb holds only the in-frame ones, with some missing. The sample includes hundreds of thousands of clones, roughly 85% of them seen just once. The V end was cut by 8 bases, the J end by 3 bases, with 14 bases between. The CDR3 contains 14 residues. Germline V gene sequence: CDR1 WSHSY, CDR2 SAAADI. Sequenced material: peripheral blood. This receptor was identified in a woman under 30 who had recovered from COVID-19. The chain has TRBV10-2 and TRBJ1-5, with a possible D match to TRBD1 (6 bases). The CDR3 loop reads CASGMTGANQPQHF. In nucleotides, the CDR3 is TGCGCCAGCGGGATGACAGGCGCCAATCAGCCCCAGCATTTT.